This TCR beta chain was recorded in a study of blood T cell repertoires in COVID-19. About the study: Collection of acute and convalescent COVID-19 samples took place in the United States, Italy and Spain. PBMCs, B-cell-depleted T cells, or T cells provided the cDNA or gDNA that made up the material.

Seattle participants joined during active infection and were tracked over time. As processed by the authors: Estimation of nucleated cell counts was performed using reference gene primer amplification. Assay: immunoSEQ multiplex PCR; the TCRdb copy retains only in-frame clones and omits some. For V, J and clone size, that table is used; D and trimming come from the DNA. The sample has more than 300,000 clones, more than 75% seen once; the top ten hold under 11%. Deletions cut 2 bases from V and 4 bases from J, with 12 bases between. CDR1 and CDR2 from the germline V gene are MNHEY and SVGAGI. CDR3 length: 16 residues.

The sequence was obtained from a woman in her 30s with COVID-19, enrolled during active disease. The chain recombines TRBV6-5 with TRBJ2-6; TRBD1 might be the D (6 bases). Sequenced sample: peripheral blood. CDR3 in DNA: TGTGCCAGCAGTTACGGTCAGGGGTCCGGGGCCAACGTCCTGACTTTC. Translation gives CASSYGQGSGANVLTF.